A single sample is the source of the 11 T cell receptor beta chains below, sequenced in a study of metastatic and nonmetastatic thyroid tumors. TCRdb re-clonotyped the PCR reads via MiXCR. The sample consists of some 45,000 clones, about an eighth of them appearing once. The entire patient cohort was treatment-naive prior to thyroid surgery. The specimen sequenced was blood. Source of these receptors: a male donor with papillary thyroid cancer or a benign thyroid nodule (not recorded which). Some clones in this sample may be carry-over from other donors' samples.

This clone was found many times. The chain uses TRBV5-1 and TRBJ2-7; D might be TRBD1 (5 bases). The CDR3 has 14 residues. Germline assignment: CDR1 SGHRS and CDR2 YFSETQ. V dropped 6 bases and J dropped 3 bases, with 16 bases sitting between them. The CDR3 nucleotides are TGCGCCAGCAATAGTAGGGGTATACACTACGAGCAGTACTTC. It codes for CASNSRGIHYEQYF.

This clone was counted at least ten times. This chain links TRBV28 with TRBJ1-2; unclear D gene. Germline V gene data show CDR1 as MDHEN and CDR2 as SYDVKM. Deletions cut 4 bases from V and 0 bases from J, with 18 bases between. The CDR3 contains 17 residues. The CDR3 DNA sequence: TGTGCCAGCAGTTCAGCCCTCGACGGCCGAACTAACTATGGCTACACCTTC. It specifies CASSSALDGRTNYGYTF.

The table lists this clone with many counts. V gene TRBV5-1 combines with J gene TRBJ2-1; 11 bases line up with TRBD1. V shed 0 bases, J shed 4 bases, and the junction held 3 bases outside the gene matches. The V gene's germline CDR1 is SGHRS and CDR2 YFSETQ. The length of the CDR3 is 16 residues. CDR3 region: CASSLEGQGGYNEQFF. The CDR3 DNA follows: TGCGCCAGCAGCTTGGAGGGACAGGGGGGATACAATGAGCAGTTCTTC.

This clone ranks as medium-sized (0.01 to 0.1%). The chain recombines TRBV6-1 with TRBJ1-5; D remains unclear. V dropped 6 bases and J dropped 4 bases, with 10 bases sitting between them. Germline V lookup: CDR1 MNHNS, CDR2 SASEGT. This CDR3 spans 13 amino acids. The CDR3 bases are TGTGCCAGCAGCCCGGCCTGGAATCAGCCCCAGCATTTT. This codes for CASSPAWNQPQHF.

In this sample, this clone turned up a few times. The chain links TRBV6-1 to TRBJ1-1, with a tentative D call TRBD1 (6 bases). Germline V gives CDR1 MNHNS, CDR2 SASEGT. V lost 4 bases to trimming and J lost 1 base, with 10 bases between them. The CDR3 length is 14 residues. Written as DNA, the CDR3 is TGTGCCAGCAGTGTTATGACAGGGAACACTGAAGCTTTCTTT. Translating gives CASSVMTGNTEAFF.

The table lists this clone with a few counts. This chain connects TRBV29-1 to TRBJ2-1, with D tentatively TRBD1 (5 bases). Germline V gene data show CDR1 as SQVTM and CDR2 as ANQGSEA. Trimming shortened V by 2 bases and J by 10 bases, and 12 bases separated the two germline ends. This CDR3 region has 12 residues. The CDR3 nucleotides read TGCAGCGTTGAATTCCAGGGTTGGGAGCAGTTCTTC. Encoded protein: CSVEFQGWEQFF.

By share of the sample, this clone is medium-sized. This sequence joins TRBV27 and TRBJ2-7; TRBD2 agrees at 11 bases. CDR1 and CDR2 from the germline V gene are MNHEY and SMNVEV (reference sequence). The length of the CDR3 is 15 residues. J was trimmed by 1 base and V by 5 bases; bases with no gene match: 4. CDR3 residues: CASSGGTSGSYEQYF. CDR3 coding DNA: TGTGCCAGCAGTGGGGGGACTAGCGGTTCCTACGAGCAGTACTTC.

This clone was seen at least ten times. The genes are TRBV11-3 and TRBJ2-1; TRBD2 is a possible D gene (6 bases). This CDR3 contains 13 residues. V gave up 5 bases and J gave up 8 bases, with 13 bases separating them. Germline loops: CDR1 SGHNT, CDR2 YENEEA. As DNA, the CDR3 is TGTGCCAGCAGCGGGAGGCTGGGGTATGAGCAGTTCTTC. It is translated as CASSGRLGYEQFF.

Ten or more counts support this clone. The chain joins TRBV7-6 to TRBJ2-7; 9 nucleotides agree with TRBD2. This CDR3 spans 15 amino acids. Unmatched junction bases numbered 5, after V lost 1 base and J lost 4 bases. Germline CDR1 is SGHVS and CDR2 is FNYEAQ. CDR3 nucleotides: TGTGCCAGCAGCTTAGGACTAGCGGATGCGTACGAGCAGTACTTC. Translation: CASSLGLADAYEQYF.

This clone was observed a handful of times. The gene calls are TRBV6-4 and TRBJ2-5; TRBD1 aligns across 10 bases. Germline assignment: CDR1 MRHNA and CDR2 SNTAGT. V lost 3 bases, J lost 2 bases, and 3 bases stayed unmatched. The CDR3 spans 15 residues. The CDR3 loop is CASSETGGTQETQYF. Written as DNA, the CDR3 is TGTGCCAGCAGTGAGACAGGGGGCACACAAGAGACCCAGTACTTC.

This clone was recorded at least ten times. The CDR3 region has the DNA TGTGCCAGCACCTCCGGGACTAGCGGGCATAGCACCGGGGAGCTGTTTTTT. It is translated as CASTSGTSGHSTGELFF. The chain is built from TRBV6-1 and TRBJ2-2; 12 bases fit TRBD2. The CDR3 consists of 17 residues. Germline values: CDR1 MNHNS, CDR2 SASEGT. The ends lost 7 bases at V and 4 bases at J; junction bases unmatched: 10.